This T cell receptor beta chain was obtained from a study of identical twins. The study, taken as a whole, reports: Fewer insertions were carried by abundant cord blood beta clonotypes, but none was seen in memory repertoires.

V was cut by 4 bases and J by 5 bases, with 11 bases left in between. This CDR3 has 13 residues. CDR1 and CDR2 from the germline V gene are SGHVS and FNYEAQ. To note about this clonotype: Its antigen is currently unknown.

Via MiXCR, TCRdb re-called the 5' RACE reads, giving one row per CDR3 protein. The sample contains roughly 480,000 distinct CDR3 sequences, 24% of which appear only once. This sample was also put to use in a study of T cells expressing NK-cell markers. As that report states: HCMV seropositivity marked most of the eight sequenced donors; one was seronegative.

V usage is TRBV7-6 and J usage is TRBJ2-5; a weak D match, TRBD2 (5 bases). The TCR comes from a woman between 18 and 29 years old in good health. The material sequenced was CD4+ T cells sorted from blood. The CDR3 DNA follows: TGTGCCAGCAGCTCGGGATATCGGGAGACCCAGTACTTC. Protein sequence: CASSSGYRETQYF.